These T cell receptor beta chains were read from a single sample in a study of OX40 agonist ivuxolimab in advanced cancers. Data came from immunoSEQ multiplex PCR; TCRdb stores just in-frame clones and leaves some out. The top ten hold 8.2% of the sample, which has tens of thousands of clones, 80% seen once. The sample in question was CD4+ or CD8+ T cells sorted from blood, obtained in a trial of the OX40 agonist ivuxolimab. All receptors come from an adult with an advanced solid tumor such as melanoma, head and neck, liver or kidney cancer. The CDR3 runs from the conserved cysteine through the conserved F or W. Each record gives: D gene, J gene, clone size, V gene, CDR3 DNA, CDR3 protein. The D gene is left open where the match is weak. Rows may omit the clone size; those that give it use once, few, many or a size class.

>TRBD1|TRBJ2-7|-|TRBV19
TGTGCCAGTAGTATGCGTGACAGGGTGAACGAGCAGTACTTC
CASSMRDRVNEQYF
>TRBD2|TRBJ2-7|-|TRBV18
TGTGCCAGCTCACCGGGACTAGCGGTCTACGAGCAGTACTTC
CASSPGLAVYEQYF
>TRBD1|TRBJ1-2|-|TRBV30
TGTGCCTGGAGCGGACAGGGCCTGGCCTATGGCTACACCTTC
CAWSGQGLAYGYTF
>-|TRBJ1-1|-|TRBV18
TGTGCCAGCTCACGACTAGGGGAGACTGAAGCTTTCTTT
CASSRLGETEAFF
>TRBD1|TRBJ2-7|-|TRBV15
TGTGCCACCAGCAGAGAATGGACAGGGGGCTCCTACGAGCAGTACTTC
CATSREWTGGSYEQYF
>-|TRBJ1-1|-|TRBV27
TGTGCCAGCAGTCTTGTGGGGGTGAACACTGAAGCTTTCTTT
CASSLVGVNTEAFF
>-|TRBJ1-1|-|TRBV11-2
TGTGCCAGCAGCGCTAATCCGGCCACTGAAGCTTTCTTT
CASSANPATEAFF
>-|TRBJ1-6|-|TRBV27
TGTGCCAGCAGTTTATCAGGGTCCTATAATTCACCCCTCCACTTT
CASSLSGSYNSPLHF
>TRBD1|TRBJ1-5|few|TRBV5-4
TGTGCCAGCAGCTTGCCGATGACAGGGGATGGGAATCAGCCCCAGCATTTT
CASSLPMTGDGNQPQHF
>TRBD2|TRBJ2-5|-|TRBV7-6
TGTGCCAGCAGCCCACTAGCGACCCGGGAGACCCAGTACTTC
CASSPLATRETQYF
>-|TRBJ1-2|-|TRBV2
TGTGCCAGCAGTTTTGACCGGGGCAACTATGGCTACACCTTC
CASSFDRGNYGYTF
>TRBD1|TRBJ2-3|once|TRBV5-1
TGCGCCAGCAGTTGGGACAGGGATTCAGATACGCAGTATTTT
CASSWDRDSDTQYF
>TRBD2|TRBJ2-3|-|TRBV6-1
TGTGCCAGCAGTGGGCGGGGGGAAGTAACAGATACGCAGTATTTT
CASSGRGEVTDTQYF
>TRBD1|TRBJ2-3|-|TRBV6-6
TGTGCCAGCAGTCCACTCGGGACAGGGGACACAGATACGCAGTATTTT
CASSPLGTGDTDTQYF
>TRBD1|TRBJ2-3|-|TRBV9
TGTGCCAGCAGCGTAGGAGGGACAGTTAGCACAGATACGCAGTATTTT
CASSVGGTVSTDTQYF
>-|TRBJ2-2|-|TRBV5-1
TGCGCCAGCAGACAGGGACCGAGCACTGGGGAGCTGTTTTTT
CASRQGPSTGELFF
>TRBD1|TRBJ1-2|-|TRBV5-4
TGTGCCAGCAGCGACGGACAGGGGGCGGGTGTCTACACCTTC
CASSDGQGAGVYTF
>-|TRBJ1-1|-|TRBV9
TGTGCCAGCAGCCCTTCGACAGGAATGAACACTGAAGCTTTCTTT
CASSPSTGMNTEAFF
>TRBD2|TRBJ2-1|-|TRBV7-9
TGTGCCAGCAGCTTATCTGCGGGGGGGCGGAATGAGCAGTTCTTC
CASSLSAGGRNEQFF
>TRBD1|TRBJ2-5|-|TRBV7-9
TGTGCCAGCAGCGGGACAGGGCCAGGGGAAGAGACCCAGTACTTC
CASSGTGPGEETQYF
>TRBD1|TRBJ1-1|-|TRBV27
TGTGCCAGCAGGCCGACAGGGGGCGATGAAGCTTTCTTT
CASRPTGGDEAFF
>TRBD2|TRBJ2-1|-|TRBV20-1
TGCAGTGCTAGGTTTCGGGAGGGGCAGTTCTTC
CSARFREGQFF
>-|TRBJ1-2|-|TRBV9
TGTGCCAGCAGCGTATTTTCAGGGACTGATGGCTACACCTTC
CASSVFSGTDGYTF
>TRBD2|TRBJ2-1|-|TRBV2
TGTGCCAGCAGTGAAGCCGGGTCGCCAAGCGGGGGTCCCTACAATGAGCAGTTCTTC
CASSEAGSPSGGPYNEQFF
>TRBD1|TRBJ1-1|-|TRBV5-1
TGCGCCAGCAGCCCCGGGACAGGGGCGATTATTGAAGCTTTCTTT
CASSPGTGAIIEAFF
>-|TRBJ1-6|-|TRBV5-6
TGTGCCAGCAGCTCCTTACAGGGTTCGTCCTATAATTCACCCCTCCACTTT
CASSSLQGSSYNSPLHF
>TRBD2|TRBJ2-1|-|TRBV9
TGTGCCAGCAGCGTAGGGCTAGCGGGAGGGATTCTGGATGAGCAGTTCTTC
CASSVGLAGGILDEQFF
>-|TRBJ1-5|-|TRBV2
TGTGCCAGCATGAGGGAGGGGAATCAGCCCCAGCATTTT
CASMREGNQPQHF
>TRBD2|TRBJ2-3|-|TRBV4-2
TGTGCCAGCCAATTGGATAGCGGGGTGACAGATACGCAGTATTTT
CASQLDSGVTDTQYF
>TRBD2|TRBJ2-7|-|TRBV18
TGTGCCAGCTCTTCTAGCGGCCCGGGCAACGAGCAGTACTTC
CASSSSGPGNEQYF
>-|TRBJ2-7|few|TRBV6-6
TGTGCCAGCAGTTGGACCGGGGAGCAGTACTTC
CASSWTGEQYF
>-|TRBJ1-3|-|TRBV2
TGTGCCAGCAGTACGAGGAGGAGCTCTGGAAACACCATATATTTT
CASSTRRSSGNTIYF
>-|TRBJ1-1|-|TRBV7-8
TGTGCCAGCAGCTTAGGCCCATCGGGGAACACTGAAGCTTTCTTT
CASSLGPSGNTEAFF
>TRBD1|TRBJ2-7|once|TRBV5-1
TGCGCCAGCAGCCCCGGGACAGGGGTCTACGAGCAGTACTTC
CASSPGTGVYEQYF
>-|TRBJ1-4|-|TRBV7-3
TGTGCCAGCAGCTGGATAACTCGGGAAGGAAAAAAACTGTTTTTT
CASSWITREGKKLFF
>-|TRBJ1-2|-|TRBV2
TGTGCCAGCAGTGATATCCAGGGTGCCTATGGCTACACCTTC
CASSDIQGAYGYTF
>-|TRBJ2-3|-|TRBV7-9
TGTGCCAGCAGCTTAGACCAAAGCACAGATACGCAGTATTTT
CASSLDQSTDTQYF
>TRBD2|TRBJ2-3|-|TRBV7-2
TGTGCCAGCAGCCAGAATAGCGGGAGTGGCACAGATACGCAGTATTTT
CASSQNSGSGTDTQYF
>-|TRBJ1-4|once|TRBV6-1
TGTGCCAGCAAGAGAGGGAGTACTAATGAAAAACTGTTTTTT
CASKRGSTNEKLFF
>TRBD1|TRBJ2-3|-|TRBV15
TGTGCCACCAGCCCTGGTGGGACAGGGAGCACAGATACGCAGTATTTT
CATSPGGTGSTDTQYF
>TRBD1|TRBJ2-5|-|TRBV18
TGTGCCAGCTCATCGAGACAGGGAATCCAAGAGACCCAGTACTTC
CASSSRQGIQETQYF
>-|TRBJ1-5|-|TRBV25-1
TGTGCCAGCAGTGAGGGTCCAGCAGGACAGCCCCAGCATTTT
CASSEGPAGQPQHF
>TRBD1|TRBJ1-5|-|TRBV6-1
TGTGCCAGCAGTTCCACAACAGGGGCAGGGCAGCCCCAGCATTTT
CASSSTTGAGQPQHF